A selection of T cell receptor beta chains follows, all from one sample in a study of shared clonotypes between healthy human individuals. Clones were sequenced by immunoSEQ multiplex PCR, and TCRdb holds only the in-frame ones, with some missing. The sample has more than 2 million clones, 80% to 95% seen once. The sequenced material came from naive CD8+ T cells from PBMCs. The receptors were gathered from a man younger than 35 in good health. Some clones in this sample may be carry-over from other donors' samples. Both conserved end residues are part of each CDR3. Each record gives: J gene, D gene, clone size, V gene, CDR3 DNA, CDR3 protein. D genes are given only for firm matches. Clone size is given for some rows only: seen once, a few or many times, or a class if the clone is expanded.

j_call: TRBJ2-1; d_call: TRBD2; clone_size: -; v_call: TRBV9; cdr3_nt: TGTGCCAGCAGCCACACTCGGGGGGTCTACAATGAGCAGTTCTTC; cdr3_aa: CASSHTRGVYNEQFF
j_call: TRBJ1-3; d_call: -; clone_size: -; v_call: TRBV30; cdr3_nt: TGTGCCTGGAGTGTACTGCCCCCACCACTCTACTCTGGAAACACCATATATTTT; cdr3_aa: CAWSVLPPPLYSGNTIYF
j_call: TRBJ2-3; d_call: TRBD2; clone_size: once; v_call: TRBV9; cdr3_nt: TGTGCCAGCAGCGTAGGGACTAGCGGGAAACGTAGCACAGATACGCAGTATTTT; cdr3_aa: CASSVGTSGKRSTDTQYF
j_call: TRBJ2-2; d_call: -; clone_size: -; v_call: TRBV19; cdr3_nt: TGTGCCAGTAGTATCTTCGAGAACACCGGGGAGCTGTTTTTT; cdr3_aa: CASSIFENTGELFF
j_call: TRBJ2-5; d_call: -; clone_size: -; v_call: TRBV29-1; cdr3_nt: TGCAGCGTTGAAAACCGGCCCCCGGAGGAGACCCAGTACTTC; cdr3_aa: CSVENRPPEETQYF
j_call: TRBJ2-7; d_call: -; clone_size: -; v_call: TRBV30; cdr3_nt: TGTGCCTGGAGTGCAGTTCAGGAGGGATTGCGAGAGCAGTACTTC; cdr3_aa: CAWSAVQEGLREQYF
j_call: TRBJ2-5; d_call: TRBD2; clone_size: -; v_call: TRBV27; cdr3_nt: TGTGCCAGCAGTCAAATCAAGACTAGCGGCCAAGAGACCCAGTACTTC; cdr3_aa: CASSQIKTSGQETQYF
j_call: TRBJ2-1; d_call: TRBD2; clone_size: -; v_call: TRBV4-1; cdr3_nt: TGCGCCAGCAGCCAAGTTAGTCGGGAGGGCTCCTACAATGAGCAGTTCTTC; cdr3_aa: CASSQVSREGSYNEQFF
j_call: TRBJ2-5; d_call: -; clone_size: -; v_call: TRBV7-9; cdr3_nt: TGTGCCAGCAGCTTCCCGGGTTCCAAAGAGACCCAGTACTTC; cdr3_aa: CASSFPGSKETQYF
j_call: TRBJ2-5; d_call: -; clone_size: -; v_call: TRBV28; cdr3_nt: TGTGCCAGCAGTTTGGTTGGAGGGATTCAAGAGACCCAGTACTTC; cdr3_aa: CASSLVGGIQETQYF
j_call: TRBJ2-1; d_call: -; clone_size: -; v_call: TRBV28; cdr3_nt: TGTGCCAGCATCTTCGCCGGAAGGCGGGATGAGCAGTTCTTC; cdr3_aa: CASIFAGRRDEQFF
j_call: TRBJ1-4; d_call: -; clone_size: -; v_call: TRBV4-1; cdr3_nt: TGCGCCAGCAGCCAAACCGAAGATAATAATGAAAAACTGTTTTTT; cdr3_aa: CASSQTEDNNEKLFF
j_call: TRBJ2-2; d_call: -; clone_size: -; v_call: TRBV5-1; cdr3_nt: TGCGCCAGCAGCTGGGGACCCCAAGCCGGGGAGCTGTTTTTT; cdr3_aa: CASSWGPQAGELFF
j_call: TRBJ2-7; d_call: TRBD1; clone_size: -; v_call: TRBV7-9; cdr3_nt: TGTGCCAGCAGCCGGGACAGCCTTTACGAGCAGTACTTC; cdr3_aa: CASSRDSLYEQYF
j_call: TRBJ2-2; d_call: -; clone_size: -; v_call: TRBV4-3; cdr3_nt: TGCGCCAGCAGCCAAGCCCCCCGGGAGATCGGCGGGGAGCTGTTTTTT; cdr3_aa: CASSQAPREIGGELFF
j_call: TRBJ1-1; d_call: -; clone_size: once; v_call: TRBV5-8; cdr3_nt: TGTGCCAGCAGCTTGACGCAGAACACTGAAGCTTTCTTT; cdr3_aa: CASSLTQNTEAFF
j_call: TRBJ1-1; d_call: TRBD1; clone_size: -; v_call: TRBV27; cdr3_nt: TGTGCCAGCAAAGGACAGGGAGAAGCTTTCTTT; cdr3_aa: CASKGQGEAFF
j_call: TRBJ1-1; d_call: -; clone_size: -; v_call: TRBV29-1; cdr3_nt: TGCAGCGTCCGAGATGCGGGGGCGAGCACTGAAGCTTTCTTT; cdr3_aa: CSVRDAGASTEAFF
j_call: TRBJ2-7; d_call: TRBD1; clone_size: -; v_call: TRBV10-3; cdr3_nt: TGTGCCATCAGCCAACAGGGGGCAGGCTACGAGCAGTACTTC; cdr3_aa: CAISQQGAGYEQYF
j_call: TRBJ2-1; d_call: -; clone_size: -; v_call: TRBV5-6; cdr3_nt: TGTGCCAGCACCCTCCACCTTTGGAATGAGCAGTTCTTC; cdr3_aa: CASTLHLWNEQFF
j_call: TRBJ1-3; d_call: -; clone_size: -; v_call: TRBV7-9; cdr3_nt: TGTGCCAGTCTTCTCTCTGGAAACACCATATATTTT; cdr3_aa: CASLLSGNTIYF
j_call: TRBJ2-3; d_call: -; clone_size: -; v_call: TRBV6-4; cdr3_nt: TGTGCCAGCAGTGACTCCGGGGGCCCAGATACGCAGTATTTT; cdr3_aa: CASSDSGGPDTQYF
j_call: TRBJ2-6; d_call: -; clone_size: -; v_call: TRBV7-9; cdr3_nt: TGTGCCAGCAGCTTAGCGCGGGGCGGAGAGGCTTTC; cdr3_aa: CASSLARGGEAF
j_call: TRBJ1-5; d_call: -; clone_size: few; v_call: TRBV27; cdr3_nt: TGTGCCAGCAGGCACACCCACAATCAGCCCCAGCATTTT; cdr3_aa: CASRHTHNQPQHF
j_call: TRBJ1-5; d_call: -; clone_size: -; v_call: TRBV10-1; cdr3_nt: TGCGCCAGCCGGGCCCGAAAGCCCCAGCATTTT; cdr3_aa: CASRARKPQHF
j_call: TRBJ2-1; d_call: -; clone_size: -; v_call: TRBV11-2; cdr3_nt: TGTGCCAGCAGCTTAATCGGCAGGGGAGGTGAGCAGTTCTTC; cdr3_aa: CASSLIGRGGEQFF
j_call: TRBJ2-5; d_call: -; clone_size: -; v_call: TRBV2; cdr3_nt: TGTGCCAGCAATCCCCGGGCAAGAGAAGAGACCCAGTACTTC; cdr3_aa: CASNPRAREETQYF
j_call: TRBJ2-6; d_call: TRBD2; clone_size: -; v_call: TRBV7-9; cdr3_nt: TGTGCCAGCTGGAGGGCGGGAGGGCCGAAAGGGGCCAACGTCCTGACTTTC; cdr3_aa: CASWRAGGPKGANVLTF
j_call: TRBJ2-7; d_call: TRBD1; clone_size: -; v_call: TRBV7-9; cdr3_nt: TGTGCCAGCAGCTTAGTGGGACAGGCAACCGAGCAGTACTTC; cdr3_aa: CASSLVGQATEQYF
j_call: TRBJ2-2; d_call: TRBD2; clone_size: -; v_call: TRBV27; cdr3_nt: TGTGCCAGCAGTCCTAGCGGGAGTTCCACCGGGGAGCTGTTTTTT; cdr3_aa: CASSPSGSSTGELFF
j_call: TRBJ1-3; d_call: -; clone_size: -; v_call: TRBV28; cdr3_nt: TGTGCCAGCAGTTTACCCCCAGGGATCTCTGGAAACACCATATATTTT; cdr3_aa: CASSLPPGISGNTIYF
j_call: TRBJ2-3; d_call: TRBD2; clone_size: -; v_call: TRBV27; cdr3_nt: TGTGCCAGCAGTTTATACGGGGGAGGGCCAGGAGATACGCAGTATTTT; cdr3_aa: CASSLYGGGPGDTQYF
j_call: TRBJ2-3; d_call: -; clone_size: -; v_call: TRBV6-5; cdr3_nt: TGTGCCAGCAGTTCACCCCCCGACAGCACAGATACGCAGTATTTT; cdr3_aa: CASSSPPDSTDTQYF
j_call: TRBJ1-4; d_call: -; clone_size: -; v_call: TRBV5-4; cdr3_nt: TGTGCCAGCAGCTTGGGGGGATTTGCTAATGAAAAACTGTTTTTT; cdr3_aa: CASSLGGFANEKLFF
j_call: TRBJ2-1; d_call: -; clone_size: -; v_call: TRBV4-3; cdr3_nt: TGCGCCAGCAGCCAAATCTTCGTGCGGGGCAGCTCCTACAATGAGCAGTTCTTC; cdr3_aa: CASSQIFVRGSSYNEQFF
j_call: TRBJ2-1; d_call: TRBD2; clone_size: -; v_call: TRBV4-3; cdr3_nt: TGCGCCAGCAGCCAAGGACTAGCGGGAGCTCTCAATGAGCAGTTCTTC; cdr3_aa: CASSQGLAGALNEQFF
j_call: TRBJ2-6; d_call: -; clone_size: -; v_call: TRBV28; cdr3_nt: TGTGCCAGCAGTTTACAGGGACGCTCTGGGGCCAACGTCCTGACTTTC; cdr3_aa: CASSLQGRSGANVLTF
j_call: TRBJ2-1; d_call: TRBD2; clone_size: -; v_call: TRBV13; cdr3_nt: TGTGCCAGCAGCTGGGGACTAGCGGGAGAGTACAATGAGCAGTTCTTC; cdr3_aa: CASSWGLAGEYNEQFF
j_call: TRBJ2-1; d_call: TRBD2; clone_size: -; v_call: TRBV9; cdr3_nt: TGTGCCAGCAGCGGCCCTCTAGCGGGGGGTGTCAATGAGCAGTTCTTC; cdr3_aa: CASSGPLAGGVNEQFF
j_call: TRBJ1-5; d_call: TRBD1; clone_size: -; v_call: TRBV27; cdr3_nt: TGTGCCAGTACAGGACAGGGGGACAATCAGCCCCAGCATTTT; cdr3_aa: CASTGQGDNQPQHF
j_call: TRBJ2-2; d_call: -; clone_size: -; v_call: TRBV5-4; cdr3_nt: TGTGCCAGCAGTTGGGGGACGAACACCGGGGAGCTGTTTTTT; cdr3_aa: CASSWGTNTGELFF
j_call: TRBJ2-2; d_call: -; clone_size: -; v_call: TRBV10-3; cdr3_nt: TGTGCCCCAACGGCAGCGAACACCGGGGAGCTGTTTTTT; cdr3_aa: CAPTAANTGELFF
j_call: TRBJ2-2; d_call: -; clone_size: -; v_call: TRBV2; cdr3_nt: TGTGCCAGCAGTGAAGCTCAGCGGGTGTCGTTCGGGGAGCTGTTTTTT; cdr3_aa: CASSEAQRVSFGELFF
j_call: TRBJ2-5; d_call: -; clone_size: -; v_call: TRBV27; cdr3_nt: TGTGCCAGCAGCCCCCGGGGCAGGACACAAGAGACCCAGTACTTC; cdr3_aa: CASSPRGRTQETQYF